These T cell receptor beta chains were read from a single sample in a study of blood T cells in healthy people across ages. A single record per CDR3 protein comes from TCRdb applying MiXCR to the 5' RACE reads. The repertoire has about 1,800,000 distinct CDR3 sequences, 28% of them found once; the top ten carry over 7%. Sequenced: blood. The receptors shown here come from a woman between 25 and 40 years old in good health. The CDR3 runs from the conserved cysteine through the conserved F or W. The D gene is left open where the match is weak. Not all rows give a size; the values are once, few, many and, for expanded clones, a class.

cdr3_length j_call d_call clone_size v_call cdr3_aa cdr3_nt
14 TRBJ1-3 NA NA TRBV12-3/TRBV12-4 CASSNDFGGNTIYF TGTGCCAGCAGTAACGATTTCGGGGGAAACACCATATATTTT
14 TRBJ2-3 TRBD2 NA TRBV20-1 CSAATSGATDTQYF TGCAGTGCCGCGACTAGCGGGGCCACAGATACGCAGTATTTT
16 TRBJ2-7 TRBD2 NA TRBV7-2 CASSLVGTSGITEQYF TGTGCCAGCAGCTTAGTAGGGACTAGCGGGATTACCGAGCAGTACTTC
14 TRBJ1-6 TRBD1 NA TRBV30 CAWRLTGGLSPLHF TGTGCCTGGAGGCTGACAGGGGGTCTTTCACCCCTCCACTTT
14 TRBJ1-2 NA NA TRBV28 CASSSTGDYMSYTF TGTGCCAGCAGTTCAACAGGTGACTATATGAGCTACACCTTC
15 TRBJ2-4 NA NA TRBV28 CASSFQGRAKNIQYF TGTGCCAGCAGTTTCCAGGGAAGAGCCAAAAACATTCAGTACTTC
14 TRBJ2-7 NA NA TRBV7-3 CASSLSGRAVEQYF TGTGCCAGCAGCTTAAGCGGCAGAGCCGTCGAGCAGTACTTC
13 TRBJ2-5 NA NA TRBV2 CASSESGGETQYF TGTGCCAGCAGTGAATCTGGCGGGGAGACCCAGTACTTC
14 TRBJ2-2 NA few TRBV12-3/TRBV12-4 CASSGTEQVGELFF TGTGCCAGCAGCGGGACGGAGCAGGTCGGGGAGCTGTTTTTT
16 TRBJ2-7 NA few TRBV7-9 CASSLGEGVPPYEQYF TGTGCCAGCAGCTTGGGCGAGGGGGTCCCTCCCTACGAGCAGTACTTC
12 TRBJ2-5 NA few TRBV3-1 CASQLAGETQYF TGTGCCAGCCAACTAGCTGGTGAGACCCAGTACTTC
12 TRBJ1-2 NA NA TRBV12-3/TRBV12-4 CASAVSNCGYTF TGTGCCAGCGCCGTCTCTAACTGTGGCTACACCTTC
16 TRBJ2-3 NA few TRBV5-1 CASSPPLAEKTDTQYF TGCGCCAGCAGCCCCCCACTAGCAGAAAAAACAGATACGCAGTATTTT
15 TRBJ2-2 TRBD1 few TRBV5-1 CASGVGTANTGELFF TGCGCCAGCGGGGTCGGGACAGCGAACACCGGGGAGCTGTTTTTT
14 TRBJ2-7 NA many TRBV27 CASSPGGFSYEQYF TGTGCCAGCAGTCCCGGAGGCTTCTCCTACGAGCAGTACTTC
15 TRBJ2-3 TRBD2 NA TRBV11-1 CASSLTSGYGNTQYF TGTGCCAGCAGCTTAACTAGCGGCTATGGGAATACGCAGTATTTT
15 TRBJ2-7 NA few TRBV18 CASSPSPAGEYEQYF TGTGCCAGCTCCCCCTCTCCCGCAGGGGAATACGAGCAGTACTTC
18 TRBJ2-6 NA once TRBV9 CASSQDKGGLSGADVLTF TGTGCCAGCAGCCAGGACAAGGGCGGCCTCTCTGGGGCCGACGTCCTGACTTTC
14 TRBJ2-4 NA few TRBV15 CATSREARDVEQYF TGTGCCACCAGCAGAGAGGCTAGGGATGTGGAGCAGTACTTC
15 TRBJ2-1 TRBD1 few TRBV11-2 CASSLRDRRFDEQFF TGTGCCAGCAGCTTAAGGGACAGAAGATTCGATGAGCAGTTCTTC
14 TRBJ2-3 NA many TRBV10-3 CAISEMQTTDTQYF TGTGCCATCAGTGAGATGCAGACCACAGATACGCAGTATTTT
15 TRBJ1-5 NA NA TRBV24-1 CATSDFGGSNQPQHF TGTGCCACCAGTGATTTTGGAGGTAGCAATCAGCCCCAGCATTTT
15 TRBJ1-1 NA NA TRBV5-1 CASSLDPPGNTEAFF TGCGCCAGCAGCTTGGATCCCCCCGGGAACACTGAAGCTTTCTTT
14 TRBJ2-3 NA NA TRBV12-3/TRBV12-4 CASSLEGIGDTQYF TGTGCCAGCAGTTTAGAGGGTATTGGAGATACGCAGTATTTT
16 TRBJ2-3 TRBD1 once TRBV5-6 CASSFLTGGFTDTQYF TGTGCCAGCAGCTTCCTCACAGGGGGTTTCACAGATACGCAGTATTTT
11 TRBJ1-1 NA NA TRBV12-3/TRBV12-4 CASSSRVKAFF TGTGCCAGCAGCTCGCGCGTGAAAGCTTTCTTT
14 TRBJ1-5 NA NA TRBV12-3/TRBV12-4 CASRAGRSNQPQHF TGTGCCAGCAGGGCAGGACGGAGCAATCAGCCCCAGCATTTT
19 TRBJ2-3 NA NA TRBV12-3/TRBV12-4 CASSSELPSEGDNTDTQYF TGTGCCAGCAGTTCGGAGTTACCCTCAGAAGGGGACAACACAGATACGCAGTATTTT
12 TRBJ2-7 NA many TRBV28 CASSFPLREQYF TGTGCCAGCAGTTTTCCCCTCCGCGAGCAGTACTTC
15 TRBJ1-4 TRBD1 few TRBV6-6 CASSDYGTGPEKLFF TGTGCCAGCAGTGACTACGGGACAGGCCCTGAAAAACTGTTTTTT
16 TRBJ2-3 NA few TRBV10-2 CASSGGSGQGTDTQYF TGCGCCAGCAGTGGGGGGAGCGGGCAAGGCACAGATACGCAGTATTTT
16 TRBJ2-5 TRBD1 NA TRBV7-2 CASSLYPGQPSEERYF TGTGCCAGCAGCCTATACCCGGGACAGCCGTCGGAGGAGCGGTACTTC
15 TRBJ2-1 NA NA TRBV6-5 CASSPSWGGWNEQFF TGTGCCAGCAGCCCAAGTTGGGGGGGCTGGAATGAGCAGTTCTTC
14 TRBJ2-1 NA NA TRBV18 CASSLLLAEGEQFF TGTGCCAGCTCCCTGCTACTAGCCGAGGGTGAGCAGTTCTTC
16 TRBJ1-2 NA NA TRBV6-5 CASIPGPIDRNYGYTF TGTGCCAGCATCCCCGGACCTATAGACCGTAACTATGGCTACACCTTC
15 TRBJ1-4 TRBD1 NA TRBV6-5 CASRQSGTGHEKLFF TGTGCCAGCAGGCAATCCGGGACAGGCCACGAAAAACTGTTTTTT
15 TRBJ2-7 TRBD1 many TRBV6-5 CASSYRTGGSYEQYF TGTGCCAGCAGTTATAGGACAGGGGGCTCCTACGAGCAGTACTTC
14 TRBJ2-5 TRBD2 NA TRBV20-1 CSARPNSGVETQYF TGCAGTGCTAGACCCAATAGCGGGGTAGAGACCCAGTACTTC
13 TRBJ2-2 NA NA TRBV5-6 CASSLWGPGELFF TGTGCCAGCAGCTTGTGGGGGCCCGGGGAGCTGTTTTTT
15 TRBJ2-1 NA few TRBV11-2 CASSIADPSYNEQFF TGTGCCAGCAGCATAGCGGATCCCTCGTACAATGAGCAGTTCTTC
14 TRBJ1-1 TRBD1 few TRBV18 CASSRDRRNTEAFF TGTGCCAGCTCGCGGGACAGAAGGAACACTGAAGCTTTCTTT